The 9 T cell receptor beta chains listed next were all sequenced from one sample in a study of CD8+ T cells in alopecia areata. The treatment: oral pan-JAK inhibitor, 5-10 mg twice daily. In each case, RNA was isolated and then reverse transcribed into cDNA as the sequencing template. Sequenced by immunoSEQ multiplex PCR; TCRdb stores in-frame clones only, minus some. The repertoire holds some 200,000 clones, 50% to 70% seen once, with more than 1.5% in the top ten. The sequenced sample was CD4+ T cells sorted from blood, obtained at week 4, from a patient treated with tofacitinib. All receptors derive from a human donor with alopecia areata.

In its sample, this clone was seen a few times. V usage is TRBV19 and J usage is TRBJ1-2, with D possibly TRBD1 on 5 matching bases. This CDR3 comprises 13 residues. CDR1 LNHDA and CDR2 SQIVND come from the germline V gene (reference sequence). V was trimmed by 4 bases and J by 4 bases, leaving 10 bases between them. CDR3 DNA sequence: TGTGCCAGTAGTACAGGGTCTTTCTATGGCTACACCTTC. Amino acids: CASSTGSFYGYTF.

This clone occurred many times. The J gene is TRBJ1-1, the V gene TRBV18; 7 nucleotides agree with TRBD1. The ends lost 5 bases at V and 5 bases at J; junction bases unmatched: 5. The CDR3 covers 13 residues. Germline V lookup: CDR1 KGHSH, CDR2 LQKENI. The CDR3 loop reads CASSSTGQTEAFF. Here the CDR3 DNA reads TGTGCCAGCTCATCGACAGGGCAAACTGAAGCTTTCTTT.

The CDR3 is CSVIPSMRGTSYEQYF. In DNA, the CDR3 is TGCAGCGTCATACCCTCTATGCGGGGAACTTCCTACGAGCAGTACTTC. This chain uses TRBV29-1 with TRBJ2-7; possible D gene TRBD2, 6 bases. Germline loops: CDR1 SQVTM, CDR2 ANQGSEA. The CDR3 runs to 16 residues. V gave up 6 bases and J gave up 1 base, with 22 bases separating them.

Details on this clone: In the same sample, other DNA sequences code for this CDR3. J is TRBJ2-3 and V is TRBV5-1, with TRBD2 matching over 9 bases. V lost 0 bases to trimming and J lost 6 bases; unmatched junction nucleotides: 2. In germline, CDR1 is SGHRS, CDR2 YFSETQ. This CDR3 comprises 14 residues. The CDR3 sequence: CASSLGTSADTQYF. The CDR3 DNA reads TGCGCCAGCAGCTTGGGGACTAGCGCCGATACGCAGTATTTT.

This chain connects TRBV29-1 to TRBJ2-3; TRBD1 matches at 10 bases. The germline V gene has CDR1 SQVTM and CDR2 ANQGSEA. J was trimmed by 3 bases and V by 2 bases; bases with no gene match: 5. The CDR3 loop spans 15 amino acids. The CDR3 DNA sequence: TGCAGCGTTGAACATCCGGGACAGGGGACAGATACGCAGTATTTT. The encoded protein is CSVEHPGQGTDTQYF.

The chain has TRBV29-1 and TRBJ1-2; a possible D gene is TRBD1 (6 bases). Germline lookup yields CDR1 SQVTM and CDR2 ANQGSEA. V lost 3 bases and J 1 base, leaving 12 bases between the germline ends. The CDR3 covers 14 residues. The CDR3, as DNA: TGCAGCGTTGATCGCACAGGGAATAACTATGGCTACACCTTC. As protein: CSVDRTGNNYGYTF. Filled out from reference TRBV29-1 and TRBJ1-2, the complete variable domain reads SAVISQKPSRDICQRGTSLTIQCQVDSQVTMMFWYRQQPGQSLTLIATANQGSEATYESGFVIDKFPISRPNLTFSTLTVSNMSPEDSSIYLCSVDRTGNNYGYTFGSGTRLTVV.

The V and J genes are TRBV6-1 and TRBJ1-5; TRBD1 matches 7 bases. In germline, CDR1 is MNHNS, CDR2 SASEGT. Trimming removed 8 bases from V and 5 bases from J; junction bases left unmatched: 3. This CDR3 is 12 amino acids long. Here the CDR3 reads CASADRYQPQHF. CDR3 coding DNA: TGTGCCAGCGCGGACAGGTATCAGCCCCAGCATTTT.

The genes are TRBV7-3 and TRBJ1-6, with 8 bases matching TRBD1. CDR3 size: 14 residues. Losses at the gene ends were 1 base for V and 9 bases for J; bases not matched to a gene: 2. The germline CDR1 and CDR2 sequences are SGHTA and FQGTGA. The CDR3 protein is CASSLSGQGSPLHF. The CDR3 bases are TGTGCCAGCAGCTTAAGTGGACAGGGTTCACCCCTCCACTTT. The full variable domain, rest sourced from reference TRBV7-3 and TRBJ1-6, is GAGVSQTPSNKVTEKGKYVELRCDPISGHTALYWYRQSLGQGPEFLIYFQGTGAADDSGLPNDRFFAVRPEGSVSTLKIQRTERGDSAVYLCASSLSGQGSPLHFGNGTRLTVT.

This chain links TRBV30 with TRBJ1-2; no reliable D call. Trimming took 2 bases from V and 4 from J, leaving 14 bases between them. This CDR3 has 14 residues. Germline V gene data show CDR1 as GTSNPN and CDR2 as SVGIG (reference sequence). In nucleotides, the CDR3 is TGTGCCTGGAGTTACAGCACCCTCCTCTATGGCTACACCTTC. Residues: CAWSYSTLLYGYTF.